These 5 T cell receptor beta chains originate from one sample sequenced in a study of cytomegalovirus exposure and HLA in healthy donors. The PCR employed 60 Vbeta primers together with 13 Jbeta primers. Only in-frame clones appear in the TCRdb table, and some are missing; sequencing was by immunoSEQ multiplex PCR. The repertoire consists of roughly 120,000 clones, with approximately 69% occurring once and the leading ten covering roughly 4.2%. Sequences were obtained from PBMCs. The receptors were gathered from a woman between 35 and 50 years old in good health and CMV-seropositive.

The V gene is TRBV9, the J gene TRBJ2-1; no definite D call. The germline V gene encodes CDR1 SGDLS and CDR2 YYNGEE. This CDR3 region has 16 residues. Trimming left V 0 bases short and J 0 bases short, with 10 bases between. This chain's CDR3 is CASSVDSLSSYNEQFF. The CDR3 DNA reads TGTGCCAGCAGCGTAGATTCCTTGAGCTCCTACAATGAGCAGTTCTTC.

Here the CDR3 reads CASSLLRQETQYF. The CDR3 region has the DNA TGTGCCAGCAGCTTGCTTAGACAAGAGACCCAGTACTTC. The rearrangement joins TRBV5-6 to TRBJ2-5, with unresolved D. CDR3 length equals 13 residues. Germline V gene lookup returns CDR1 SGHDT and CDR2 YYEEEE. V lost 1 base, J lost 2 bases, and 6 bases lay in between.

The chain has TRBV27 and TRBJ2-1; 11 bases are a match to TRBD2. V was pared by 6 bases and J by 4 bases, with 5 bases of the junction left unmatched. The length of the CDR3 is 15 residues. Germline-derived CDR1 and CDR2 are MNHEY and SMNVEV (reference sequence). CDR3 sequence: CASSTGTSGYNEQFF. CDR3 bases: TGTGCCAGCAGCACCGGGACTAGCGGATACAATGAGCAGTTCTTC.

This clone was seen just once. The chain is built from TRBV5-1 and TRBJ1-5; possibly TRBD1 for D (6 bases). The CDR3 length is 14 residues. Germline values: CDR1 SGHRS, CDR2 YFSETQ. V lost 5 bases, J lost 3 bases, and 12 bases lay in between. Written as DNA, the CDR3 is TGCGCCAGCAGGGCGGGGGCCGACAATCAGCCCCAGCATTTT. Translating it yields CASRAGADNQPQHF.

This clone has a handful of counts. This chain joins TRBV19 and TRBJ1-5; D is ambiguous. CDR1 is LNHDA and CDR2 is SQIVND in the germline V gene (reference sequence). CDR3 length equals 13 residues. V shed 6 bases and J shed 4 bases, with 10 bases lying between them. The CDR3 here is CASSGVRNQPQHF. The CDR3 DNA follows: TGTGCCAGTAGCGGGGTGCGGAATCAGCCCCAGCATTTT.